The rows below give T cell receptor beta chains drawn from one sample of a study of T cell repertoires in ileal Crohn's disease. The data were produced by immunoSEQ multiplex PCR, yet TCRdb's version contains in-frame clones alone and is incomplete. The profile covers 13,000 or so clones, with over 60% appearing a single time and approximately 8.6% taken by the ten largest. The material sequenced was ileal tissue. Receptors were obtained from an adult with Crohn's disease. Both conserved end residues are part of each CDR3. The D gene is left open where the match is weak. Where a row states a size, it is once, few, many or the class of an expanded clone; other rows omit it.

v_gene	abundance	j_gene	len	d_gene	CDR3nt	CDR3aa
TRBV28	-	TRBJ1-1	13	-	TGTGCCAGCCGTGGGGTCCTCAACACTGAAGCTTTCTTT	CASRGVLNTEAFF
TRBV19	-	TRBJ2-7	12	-	TGTGCCAGTTCTTCTCAAGTCCACGAGCAGTACTTC	CASSSQVHEQYF
TRBV11-2	-	TRBJ2-1	17	TRBD2	TGTGCCAGCTGCTGGGGGGCTAGCGGGGGTCGCTACAATGAGCAGTTCTTC	CASCWGASGGRYNEQFF
TRBV30	-	TRBJ1-1	13	-	TGTGCCTGGAAAAAACAGTCAAACACTGAAGCTTTCTTT	CAWKKQSNTEAFF
TRBV6-5	-	TRBJ1-1	15	TRBD1	TGTGCCAGCAGTTTGACCGGACAGGGTAAAACTGAAGCTTTCTTT	CASSLTGQGKTEAFF
TRBV28	-	TRBJ1-5	14	-	TGTGCCAGCAGTTTTACATCAGGGAACCAGCCCCAGCATTTT	CASSFTSGNQPQHF
TRBV27	-	TRBJ2-7	14	-	TGTGCCAGCAGTTACCCGAATGACTCCTACGAGCAGTACTTC	CASSYPNDSYEQYF
TRBV29-1	-	TRBJ2-5	12	-	TGCAGCGTTGAGCGGGGTTCAGAGACCCAGTACTTC	CSVERGSETQYF
TRBV7-3	-	TRBJ2-2	15	TRBD1	TGTGCCAGCAGCCCCGGGACAGGGGTAACCGGGGAGCTGTTTTTT	CASSPGTGVTGELFF
TRBV6-1	-	TRBJ2-5	13	-	TGTGCCAGCAGTGAAACTGGGGAAGAGACCCAGTACTTC	CASSETGEETQYF
TRBV7-6	few	TRBJ2-2	16	-	TGTGCCAGCAGCCCTACCCCAGCGGGGAACACCGGGGAGCTGTTTTTT	CASSPTPAGNTGELFF
TRBV7-2	-	TRBJ1-2	13	-	TGTGCCAGCAGCTATGATCTCAACTATGGCTACACCTTC	CASSYDLNYGYTF
TRBV6-1	-	TRBJ2-7	20	TRBD1	TGTGCCAGCAGTGGTTGGGTTAGGACAGGGGGGGTTGGAGGTAACTACGAGCAGTACTTC	CASSGWVRTGGVGGNYEQYF
TRBV11-1	few	TRBJ2-3	19	-	TGTGCCAGCAGCCTGGGAGGCGGGGAGGCCCGGGTCGGCACAGATACGCAGTATTTT	CASSLGGGEARVGTDTQYF
TRBV7-3	-	TRBJ2-3	13	-	TGTGCCAGCAGCACCCTTAGCACAGATACGCAGTATTTT	CASSTLSTDTQYF